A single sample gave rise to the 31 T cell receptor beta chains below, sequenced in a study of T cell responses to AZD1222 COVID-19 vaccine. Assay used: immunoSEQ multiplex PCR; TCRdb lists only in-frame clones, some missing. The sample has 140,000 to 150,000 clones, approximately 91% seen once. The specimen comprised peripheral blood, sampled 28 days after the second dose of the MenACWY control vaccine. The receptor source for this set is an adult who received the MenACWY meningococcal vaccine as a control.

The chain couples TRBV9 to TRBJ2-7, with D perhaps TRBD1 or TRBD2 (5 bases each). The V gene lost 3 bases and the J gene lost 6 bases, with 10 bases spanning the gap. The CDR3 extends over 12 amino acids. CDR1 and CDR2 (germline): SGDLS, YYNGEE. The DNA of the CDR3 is TGTGCCAGCAGCGCGGTGGGGGTCGAGCAGTACTTC. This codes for CASSAVGVEQYF. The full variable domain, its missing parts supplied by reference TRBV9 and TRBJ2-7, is DSGVTQTPKHLITATGQRVTLRCSPRSGDLSVYWYQQSLDQGLQFLIQYYNGEERAKGNILERFSAQQFPDLHSELNLSSLELGDSALYFCASSAVGVEQYFGPGTRLTVT.

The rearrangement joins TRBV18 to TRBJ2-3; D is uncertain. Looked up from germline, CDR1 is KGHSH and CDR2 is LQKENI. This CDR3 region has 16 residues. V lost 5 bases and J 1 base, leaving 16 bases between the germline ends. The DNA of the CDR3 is TGTGCCAGCTCATCGTCCTGGAGTAGAGGCACAGATACGCAGTATTTT. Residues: CASSSSWSRGTDTQYF.

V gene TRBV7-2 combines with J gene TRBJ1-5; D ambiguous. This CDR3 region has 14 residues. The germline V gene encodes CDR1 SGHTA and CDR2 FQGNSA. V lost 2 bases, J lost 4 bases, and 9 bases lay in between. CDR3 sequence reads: CASSLWEGNQPQHF. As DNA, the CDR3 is TGTGCCAGCAGCTTATGGGAGGGAAATCAGCCCCAGCATTTT.

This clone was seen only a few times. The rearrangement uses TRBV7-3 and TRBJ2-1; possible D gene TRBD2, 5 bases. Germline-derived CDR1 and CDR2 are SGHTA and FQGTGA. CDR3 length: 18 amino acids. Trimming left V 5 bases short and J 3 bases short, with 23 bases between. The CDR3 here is CASSPGPPTLRDYNEQFF. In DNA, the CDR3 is TGTGCCAGCAGCCCCGGGCCCCCTACTCTTCGGGACTACAATGAGCAGTTCTTC. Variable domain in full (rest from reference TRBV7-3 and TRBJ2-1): GAGVSQTPSNKVTEKGKYVELRCDPISGHTALYWYRQSLGQGPEFLIYFQGTGAADDSGLPNDRFFAVRPEGSVSTLKIQRTERGDSAVYLCASSPGPPTLRDYNEQFFGPGTRLTVL.

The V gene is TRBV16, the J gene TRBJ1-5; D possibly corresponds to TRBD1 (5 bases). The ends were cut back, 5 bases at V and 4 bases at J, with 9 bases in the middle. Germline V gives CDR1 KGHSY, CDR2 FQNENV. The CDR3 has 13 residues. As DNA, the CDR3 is TGTGCCAGCAGCGGACAAGTAAATCAGCCCCAGCATTTT. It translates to CASSGQVNQPQHF.

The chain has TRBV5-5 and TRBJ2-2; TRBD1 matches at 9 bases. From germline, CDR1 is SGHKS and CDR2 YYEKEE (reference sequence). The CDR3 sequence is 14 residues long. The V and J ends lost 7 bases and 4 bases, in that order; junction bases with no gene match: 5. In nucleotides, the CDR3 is TGTGCCAGCTGCAGACAGGGGGGCACCGGGGAGCTGTTTTTT. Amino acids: CASCRQGGTGELFF.

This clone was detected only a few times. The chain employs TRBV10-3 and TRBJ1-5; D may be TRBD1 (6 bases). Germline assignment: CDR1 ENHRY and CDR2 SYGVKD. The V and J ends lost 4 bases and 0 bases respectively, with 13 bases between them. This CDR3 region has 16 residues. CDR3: CAISGDTSISNQPQHF. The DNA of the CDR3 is TGTGCCATCAGTGGGGACACGAGTATTAGCAATCAGCCCCAGCATTTT.

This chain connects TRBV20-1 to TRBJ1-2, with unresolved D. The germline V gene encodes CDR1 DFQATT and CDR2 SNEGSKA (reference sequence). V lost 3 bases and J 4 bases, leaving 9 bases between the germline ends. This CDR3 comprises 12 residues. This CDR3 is CSASLEGYGYTF. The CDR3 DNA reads TGCAGTGCTAGTCTCGAGGGCTATGGCTACACCTTC.

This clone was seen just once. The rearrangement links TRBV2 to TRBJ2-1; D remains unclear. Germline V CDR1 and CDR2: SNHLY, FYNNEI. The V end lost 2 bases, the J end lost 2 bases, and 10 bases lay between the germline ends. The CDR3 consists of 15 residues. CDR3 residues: CASSEMGLPYNEQFF. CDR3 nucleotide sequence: TGTGCCAGCAGTGAAATGGGTCTCCCCTACAATGAGCAGTTCTTC.

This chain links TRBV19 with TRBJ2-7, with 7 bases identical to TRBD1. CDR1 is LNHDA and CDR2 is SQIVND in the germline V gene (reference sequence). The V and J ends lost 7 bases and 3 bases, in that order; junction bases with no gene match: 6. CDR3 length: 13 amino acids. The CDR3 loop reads CASTPGQDYEQYF. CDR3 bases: TGTGCCAGTACCCCAGGACAGGACTACGAGCAGTACTTC.

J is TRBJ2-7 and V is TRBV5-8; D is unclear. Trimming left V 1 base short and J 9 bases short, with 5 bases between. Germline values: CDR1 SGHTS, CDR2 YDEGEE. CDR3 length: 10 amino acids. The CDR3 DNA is TGTGCCAGCAGCTTGCCCGGGCAGTACTTC. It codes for CASSLPGQYF. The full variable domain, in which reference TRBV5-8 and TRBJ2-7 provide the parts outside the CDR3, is EAGVTQSPTHLIKTRGQQATLRCSPISGHTSVYWYQQALGLGLQFLLWYDEGEERNRGNFPPRFSGRQFPNYSSELNVNALELEDSALYLCASSLPGQYFGPGTRLTVT.

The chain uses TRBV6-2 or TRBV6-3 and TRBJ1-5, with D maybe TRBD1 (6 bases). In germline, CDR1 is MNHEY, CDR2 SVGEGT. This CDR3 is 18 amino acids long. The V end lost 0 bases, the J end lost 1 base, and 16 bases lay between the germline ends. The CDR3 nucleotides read TGTGCCAGCAGTTACTCGAGATGGGGGGCCCTGAGCAATCAGCCCCAGCATTTT. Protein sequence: CASSYSRWGALSNQPQHF.

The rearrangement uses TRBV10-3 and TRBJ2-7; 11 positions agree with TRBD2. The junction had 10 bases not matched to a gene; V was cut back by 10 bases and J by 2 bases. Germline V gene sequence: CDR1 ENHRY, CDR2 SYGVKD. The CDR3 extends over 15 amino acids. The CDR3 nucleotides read TGTGCCACCCACGTAGGGACTAGCGGTGCCTACGAGCAGTACTTC. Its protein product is CATHVGTSGAYEQYF.

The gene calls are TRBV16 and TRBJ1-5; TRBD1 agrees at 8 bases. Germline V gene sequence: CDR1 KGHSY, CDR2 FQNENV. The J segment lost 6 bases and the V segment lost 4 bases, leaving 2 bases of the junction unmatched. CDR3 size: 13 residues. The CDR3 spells CASSLTGAQPQHF. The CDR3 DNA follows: TGTGCCAGCAGCCTGACAGGGGCTCAGCCCCAGCATTTT.

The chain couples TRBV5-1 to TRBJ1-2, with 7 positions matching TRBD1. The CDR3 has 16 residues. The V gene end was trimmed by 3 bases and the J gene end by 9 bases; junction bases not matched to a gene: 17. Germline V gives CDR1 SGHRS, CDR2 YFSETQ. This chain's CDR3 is CASSSQGVGVSVSYTF. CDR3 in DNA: TGCGCCAGCAGCTCGCAGGGGGTCGGAGTGTCTGTAAGCTACACCTTC.

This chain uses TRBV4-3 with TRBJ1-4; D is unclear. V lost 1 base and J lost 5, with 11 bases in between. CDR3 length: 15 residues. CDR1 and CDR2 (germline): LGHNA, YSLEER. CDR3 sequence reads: CASSQGRTANEKLFF. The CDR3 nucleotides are TGCGCCAGCAGCCAAGGTCGAACGGCCAATGAAAAACTGTTTTTT.

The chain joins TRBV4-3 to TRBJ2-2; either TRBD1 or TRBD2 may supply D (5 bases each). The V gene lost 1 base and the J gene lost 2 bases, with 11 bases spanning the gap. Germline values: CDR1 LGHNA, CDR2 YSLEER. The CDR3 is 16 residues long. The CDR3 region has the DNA TGCGCCAGCAGCCAAGCCTGGGACGGCAACACCGGGGAGCTGTTTTTT. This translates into CASSQAWDGNTGELFF.

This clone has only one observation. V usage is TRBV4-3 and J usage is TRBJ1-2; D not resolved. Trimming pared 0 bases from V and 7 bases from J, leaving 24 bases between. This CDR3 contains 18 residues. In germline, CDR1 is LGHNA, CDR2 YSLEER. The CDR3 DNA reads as TGCGCCAGCAGCCAAGATCGGCAGGAAGCCCTCTTTGTCGGTGGCTACACCTTC. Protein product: CASSQDRQEALFVGGYTF.

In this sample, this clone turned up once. The chain's CDR3 is CSVDTLAGGLGEQFF. CDR3 in DNA: TGCAGCGTTGATACTCTAGCGGGAGGGCTAGGTGAGCAGTTCTTC. V usage is TRBV29-1 and J usage is TRBJ2-1, with 12 bases matching TRBD2. This CDR3 has 15 amino acids. Per germline, CDR1 SQVTM and CDR2 ANQGSEA. Losses at the gene ends were 3 bases for V and 9 bases for J; bases not matched to a gene: 9.

The CDR3 nucleotides read TGTGCCAGCAGCCAAGACGGGGAGCGTGGCTACACCTTC. As protein: CASSQDGERGYTF. The V gene is TRBV3-1 (or the pseudogene TRBV3-2), the J gene TRBJ1-2; D unclear. Germline V gene sequence: CDR1 LGHDT, CDR2 YNNKEL (reference sequence). V dropped 0 bases and J dropped 7 bases, with 9 bases sitting between them. This CDR3 is 13 amino acids long.

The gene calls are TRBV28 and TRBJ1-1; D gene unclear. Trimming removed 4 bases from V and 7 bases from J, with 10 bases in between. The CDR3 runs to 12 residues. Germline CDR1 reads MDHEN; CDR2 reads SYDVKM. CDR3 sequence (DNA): TGTGCCAGCAGTTCCCTTAGGATTGAAGCTTTCTTT. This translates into CASSSLRIEAFF.

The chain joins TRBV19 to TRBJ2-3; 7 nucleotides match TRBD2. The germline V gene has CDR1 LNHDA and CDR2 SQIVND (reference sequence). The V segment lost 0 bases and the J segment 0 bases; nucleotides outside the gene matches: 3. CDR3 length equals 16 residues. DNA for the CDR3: TGTGCCAGTAGTATAGACGCTAGCGGAAGCACAGATACGCAGTATTTT. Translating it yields CASSIDASGSTDTQYF.

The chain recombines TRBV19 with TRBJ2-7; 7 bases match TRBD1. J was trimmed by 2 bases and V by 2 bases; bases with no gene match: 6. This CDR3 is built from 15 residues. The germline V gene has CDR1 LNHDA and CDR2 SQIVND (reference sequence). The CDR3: CASSIMPGQTYEQYF. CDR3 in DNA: TGTGCCAGTAGTATAATGCCGGGACAGACCTACGAGCAGTACTTC. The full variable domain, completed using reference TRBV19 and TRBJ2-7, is DGGITQSPKYLFRKEGQNVTLSCEQNLNHDAMYWYRQDPGQGLRLIYYSQIVNDFQKGDIAEGYSVSREKKESFPLTVTSAQKNPTAFYLCASSIMPGQTYEQYFGPGTRLTVT.

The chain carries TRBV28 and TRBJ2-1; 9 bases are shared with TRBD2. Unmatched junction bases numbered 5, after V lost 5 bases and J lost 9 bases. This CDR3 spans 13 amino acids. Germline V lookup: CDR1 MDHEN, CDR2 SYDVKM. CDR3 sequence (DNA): TGTGCCAGCAGTCGCGGGGGGGACGGTGAGCAGTTCTTC. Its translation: CASSRGGDGEQFF.

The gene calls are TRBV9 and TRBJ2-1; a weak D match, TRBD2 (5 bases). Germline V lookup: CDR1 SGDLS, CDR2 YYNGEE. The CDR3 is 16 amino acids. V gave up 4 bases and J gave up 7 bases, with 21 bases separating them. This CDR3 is CASSPRSDGMLNEQFF. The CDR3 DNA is TGTGCCAGCAGCCCCCGCTCGGACGGGATGTTGAATGAGCAGTTCTTC.

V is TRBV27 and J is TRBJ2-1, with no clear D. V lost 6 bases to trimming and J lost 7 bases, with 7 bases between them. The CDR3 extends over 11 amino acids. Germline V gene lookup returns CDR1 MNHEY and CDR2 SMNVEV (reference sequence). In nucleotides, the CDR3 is TGTGCCAGCAGCGGATGGAATGAGCAGTTCTTC. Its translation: CASSGWNEQFF.

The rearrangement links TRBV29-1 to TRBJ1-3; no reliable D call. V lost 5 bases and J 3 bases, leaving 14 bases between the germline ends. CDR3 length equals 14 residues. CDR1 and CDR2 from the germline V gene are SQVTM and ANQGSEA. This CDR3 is CSVSQNSVGNTIYF. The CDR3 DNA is TGCAGCGTTTCCCAAAACTCAGTTGGAAACACCATATATTTT. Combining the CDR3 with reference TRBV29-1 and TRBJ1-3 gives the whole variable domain SAVISQKPSRDICQRGTSLTIQCQVDSQVTMMFWYRQQPGQSLTLIATANQGSEATYESGFVIDKFPISRPNLTFSTLTVSNMSPEDSSIYLCSVSQNSVGNTIYFGEGSWLTVV.

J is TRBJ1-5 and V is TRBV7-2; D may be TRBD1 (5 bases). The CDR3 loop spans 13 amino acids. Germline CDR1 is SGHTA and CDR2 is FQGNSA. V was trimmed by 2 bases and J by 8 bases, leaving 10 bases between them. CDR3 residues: CASSLMGPEPQHF. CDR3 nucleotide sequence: TGTGCCAGCAGCTTAATGGGGCCGGAGCCCCAGCATTTT.

CDR3 amino acids: CASSFLGQGAEKGNTIYF. CDR3 DNA: TGTGCCAGCAGCTTCCTGGGACAGGGGGCTGAGAAAGGAAACACCATATATTTT. The V call is TRBV7-9, the J call TRBJ1-3, with 12 bases fitting TRBD1. Germline V lookup: CDR1 SEHNR, CDR2 FQNEAQ (reference sequence). J was trimmed by 4 bases and V by 3 bases; bases with no gene match: 10. CDR3 length: 18 amino acids.

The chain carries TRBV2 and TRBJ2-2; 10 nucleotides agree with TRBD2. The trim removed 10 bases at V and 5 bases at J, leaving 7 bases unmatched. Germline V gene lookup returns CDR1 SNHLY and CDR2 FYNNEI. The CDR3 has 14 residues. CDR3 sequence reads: CAIRGSGGTGELFF. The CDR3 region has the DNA TGTGCCATCAGAGGTAGCGGGGGGACCGGGGAGCTGTTTTTT.

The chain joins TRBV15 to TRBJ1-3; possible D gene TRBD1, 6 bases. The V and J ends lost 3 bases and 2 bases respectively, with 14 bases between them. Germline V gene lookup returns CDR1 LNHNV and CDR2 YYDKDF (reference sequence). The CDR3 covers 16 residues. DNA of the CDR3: TGTGCCACCAGCAGGGGACCAGGGGTCGCTGGAAACACCATATATTTT. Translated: CATSRGPGVAGNTIYF.